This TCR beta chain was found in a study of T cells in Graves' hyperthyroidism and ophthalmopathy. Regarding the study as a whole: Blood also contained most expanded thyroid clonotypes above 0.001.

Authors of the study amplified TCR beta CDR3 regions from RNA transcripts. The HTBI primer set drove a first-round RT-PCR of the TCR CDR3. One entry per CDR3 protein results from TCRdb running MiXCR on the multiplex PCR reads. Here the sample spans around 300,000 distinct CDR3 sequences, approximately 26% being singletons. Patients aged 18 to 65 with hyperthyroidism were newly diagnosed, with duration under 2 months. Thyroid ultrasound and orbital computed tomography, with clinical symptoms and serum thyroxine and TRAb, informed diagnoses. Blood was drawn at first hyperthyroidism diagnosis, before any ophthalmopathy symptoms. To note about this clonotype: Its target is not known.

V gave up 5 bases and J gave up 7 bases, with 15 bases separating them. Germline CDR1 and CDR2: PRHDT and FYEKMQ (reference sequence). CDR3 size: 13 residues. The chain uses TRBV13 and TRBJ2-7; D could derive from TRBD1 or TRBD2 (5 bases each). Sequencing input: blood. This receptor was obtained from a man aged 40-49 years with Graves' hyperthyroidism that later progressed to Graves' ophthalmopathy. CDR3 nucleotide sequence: TGTGCCAGCAGCACCGGGACCGCCGGGGAGCAGTACTTC. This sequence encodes CASSTGTAGEQYF.